These 29 T cell receptor beta chains originate from one sample sequenced in a study of blood T cell repertoires in COVID-19. Sequencing used immunoSEQ multiplex PCR; TCRdb keeps in-frame clones, though not all of them. The sample carries about 190,000 clones, roughly 82% recorded once. The sample consisted of peripheral blood. These receptors all come from a woman in her twenties or thirties with acute or convalescent COVID-19.

The J gene is TRBJ1-2, the V gene TRBV5-1, with TRBD1 matching 7 bases. This CDR3 contains 15 residues. V shed 4 bases and J 4 bases; nucleotides not matched to a gene: 10. In germline, CDR1 is SGHRS, CDR2 YFSETQ. Written as DNA, the CDR3 is TGCGCCAGCAGCCCTCGGACAGGCCTCCCCTATGGCTACACCTTC. Translating it yields CASSPRTGLPYGYTF.

V gene TRBV15 combines with J gene TRBJ2-1; the D gene is possibly TRBD1 (5 bases). Looked up from germline, CDR1 is LNHNV and CDR2 is YYDKDF (reference sequence). This CDR3 has 17 residues. V lost 1 base to trimming and J lost 4 bases, with 17 bases between them. The CDR3 sequence: CATSRGDTGRPYNEQFF. The CDR3 bases are TGTGCCACCAGCAGAGGAGATACAGGACGCCCATACAATGAGCAGTTCTTC. Drawing the rest from reference TRBV15 and TRBJ2-1, the complete variable domain is DAMVIQNPRYQVTQFGKPVTLSCSQTLNHNVMYWYQQKSSQAPKLLFHYYDKDFNNEADTPDNFQSRRPNTSFCFLDIRSPGLGDTAMYLCATSRGDTGRPYNEQFFGPGTRLTVL.

This clone was observed a handful of times. This chain joins TRBV4-1 and TRBJ2-1, with 10 bases aligning to TRBD1. The V and J ends lost 7 bases and 2 bases, in that order; junction bases with no gene match: 11. Germline V gene lookup returns CDR1 MGHRA and CDR2 YSYEKL. CDR3 length: 17 amino acids. The CDR3 DNA is TGCGCCAGCACCGGGACAGGGGCGGGGGGACCCTACAATGAGCAGTTCTTC. The encoded protein is CASTGTGAGGPYNEQFF.

As concerns this clone: Germline and junction disagree at one end, which may indicate a read error. This chain uses TRBV28 with TRBJ2-1; tentatively, D is TRBD2 (5 bases). This CDR3 spans 14 amino acids. Germline V gene sequence: CDR1 MDHEN, CDR2 SYDVKM. The CDR3 here is CASSLGSVHNEQFF. The CDR3, as DNA: TGTGCCAGCAGTTTGGGTAGCGTGCACAACGAGCAGTTCTTC.

The chain has TRBV25-1 and TRBJ2-3; TRBD1 aligns across 9 bases. Trimming at V came to 6 bases and at J to 3 bases, leaving 1 base not matched to a gene. Germline V gene lookup returns CDR1 MGHDK and CDR2 SYGVNS. CDR3 size: 13 residues. For the CDR3, the DNA is TGTGCCAGCAGGACAGGGGGGACAGATACGCAGTATTTT. It encodes CASRTGGTDTQYF.

This chain's CDR3 is CASSGRAGSTTDTQYF. The DNA of the CDR3 is TGCGCCAGCAGCGGCCGAGCGGGATCTACCACAGATACGCAGTATTTT. This chain links TRBV5-1 with TRBJ2-3; 7 bases align to TRBD2. After removal of 4 bases from V and 2 bases from J, the junction contained 10 bases not matched to a gene. Germline CDR1 and CDR2: SGHRS and YFSETQ. The CDR3 runs to 16 residues.

The chain combines TRBV27 with TRBJ2-7; 7 positions agree with TRBD1. This CDR3 has 14 amino acids. CDR1 and CDR2 from the germline V gene are MNHEY and SMNVEV (reference sequence). The V segment lost 4 bases and the J segment 6 bases; nucleotides outside the gene matches: 9. In DNA, the CDR3 is TGTGCCAGCAGTTCTAACCAATACAGGGGCGAGCAGTACTTC. Translating gives CASSSNQYRGEQYF.

V is TRBV7-9 and J is TRBJ1-6; D is unresolved. This CDR3 region has 12 residues. Trimming removed 5 bases at V and 9 bases at J, with 8 bases between. CDR1 and CDR2 (germline): SEHNR, FQNEAQ (reference sequence). CDR3 loop: CASSAGGSPLHF. CDR3 nucleotide sequence: TGTGCCAGCAGCGCCGGAGGTTCACCCCTCCACTTT.

As for this clone: Other DNA sequences in this sample translate to the same CDR3. This chain uses TRBV19 with TRBJ1-4, with 7 bases that match TRBD1. This CDR3 region has 14 residues. V shed 4 bases, J shed 6 bases, and the junction held 5 bases outside the gene matches. Germline V gene data show CDR1 as LNHDA and CDR2 as SQIVND (reference sequence). The CDR3 reads CASSTGTADEKLFF. CDR3 in DNA: TGTGCCAGTAGTACCGGGACAGCGGATGAAAAACTGTTTTTT.

The chain links TRBV7-6 to TRBJ2-2; 14 nucleotides match TRBD2. The J segment lost 5 bases and the V segment lost 1 base, leaving 3 bases of the junction unmatched. The CDR3 is 17 amino acids. The V gene's germline CDR1 is SGHVS and CDR2 FNYEAQ. CDR3 amino acids: CASSLGLAGGKTGELFF. The CDR3 DNA reads TGTGCCAGCAGCTTAGGACTAGCGGGAGGGAAAACCGGGGAGCTGTTTTTT.

The rearrangement links TRBV4-2 to TRBJ2-7; 9 bases are shared with TRBD1. With 4 bases clipped from V and 3 bases from J, the junction kept 16 bases outside the gene matches. Germline lookup yields CDR1 LGHNA and CDR2 YNFKEQ. CDR3 length: 18 amino acids. The CDR3 DNA follows: TGTGCCAGCAGCCTCTTTATGGGGTTGGACAGGGGCGGCTACGAGCAGTACTTC. This translates into CASSLFMGLDRGGYEQYF.

V is TRBV2 and J is TRBJ1-2; 10 nucleotides agree with TRBD1. The V and J ends lost 8 bases and 7 bases, in that order; junction bases with no gene match: 13. The CDR3 is 15 residues long. The germline CDR1 and CDR2 sequences are SNHLY and FYNNEI. CDR3 sequence (DNA): TGTGCCAGCTTGGGACAGGGGTTTTTAATGGGTGGCTACACCTTC. Protein product: CASLGQGFLMGGYTF.

The chain carries TRBV12-3 or TRBV12-4 and TRBJ1-2; 7 bases align to TRBD1. V was clipped by 7 bases and J by 9 bases; unmatched bases: 5. This CDR3 is 11 amino acids long. The CDR3 nucleotides read TGTGCCAGCAACTTACAGGGGAGCTACACCTTC. Translation gives CASNLQGSYTF.

J is TRBJ1-2 and V is TRBV6-5; D is uncertain. V was cut by 7 bases and J by 2 bases, with 11 bases left in between. Germline CDR1 MNHEY, CDR2 SVGAGI. The CDR3 has 13 residues. The CDR3 DNA reads TGTGCCAGCACCCCAACAGCAAACTATGGCTACACCTTC. This gives the protein CASTPTANYGYTF.

The chain employs TRBV18 and TRBJ2-1, with a tentative D call TRBD2 (5 bases). Germline CDR1 and CDR2: KGHSH and LQKENI. Trimming removed 6 bases at V and 4 bases at J, with 16 bases between. The CDR3 contains 15 residues. CDR3 bases: TGTGCCAGCTCCCCCCTCGGGGTGGCTTACAATGAGCAGTTCTTC. Translation gives CASSPLGVAYNEQFF.

The V call is TRBV6-2 or TRBV6-3, the J call TRBJ2-7; TRBD2 agrees at 11 bases. V shed 3 bases, J shed 4 bases, and the junction held 8 bases outside the gene matches. The CDR3 runs to 16 residues. CDR1 and CDR2 from the germline V gene are MNHEY and SVGEGT. The CDR3 DNA is TGTGCCAGCAGTTATTCCGGGACTAGCGGTGTTTACGAGCAGTACTTC. This encodes CASSYSGTSGVYEQYF.

The CDR3 sequence is CASSTRDRGRFYGYTF. The DNA for the CDR3 is TGTGCCAGCAGTACCCGGGACAGGGGGCGCTTCTATGGCTACACCTTC. V usage is TRBV28 and J usage is TRBJ1-2; TRBD1 matches at 12 bases. Germline trimming cut 5 bases from V and 4 bases from J; bases unmatched to any gene: 8. CDR1 MDHEN and CDR2 SYDVKM come from the germline V gene. CDR3 length: 16 residues.

A single count supports this clone. The V and J genes are TRBV6-1 and TRBJ1-5; TRBD1 might be the D (6 bases). This CDR3 contains 16 residues. V gave up 1 base and J gave up 2 bases, with 12 bases separating them. Germline V CDR1 and CDR2: MNHNS, SASEGT. The CDR3 loop reads CASSEEGGRGNQPQHF. In DNA form, the CDR3 reads TGTGCCAGCAGTGAAGAGGGGGGGCGTGGCAATCAGCCCCAGCATTTT.

The chain carries TRBV27 and TRBJ2-5; tentative D call: TRBD1 (5 bases). V gave up 6 bases and J gave up 5 bases, with 16 bases separating them. The CDR3 has 14 amino acids. Per the germline V gene, CDR1 is MNHEY and CDR2 is SMNVEV (reference sequence). Here the CDR3 DNA reads TGTGCCAGCAGGTTGCAGGGTTGGTCGGAGACCCAGTACTTC. This gives the protein CASRLQGWSETQYF.

The genes are TRBV6-5 and TRBJ1-2; 7 bases match TRBD1. V was pared by 4 bases and J by 6 bases, with 8 bases of the junction left unmatched. The CDR3 loop spans 14 amino acids. Germline V gene sequence: CDR1 MNHEY, CDR2 SVGAGI. The CDR3 loop is CASSSATGWDGYTF. CDR3 DNA sequence: TGTGCCAGCAGTTCCGCGACAGGGTGGGATGGCTACACCTTC.

The V gene is TRBV28, the J gene TRBJ2-7; 8 bases match TRBD2. There are 15 residues in the CDR3. With 2 bases clipped from V and 1 base from J, the junction kept 4 bases outside the gene matches. Germline values: CDR1 MDHEN, CDR2 SYDVKM. CDR3 sequence reads: CASSLSGSRSYEQYF. CDR3 DNA: TGTGCCAGCAGTTTAAGCGGGAGTCGGTCCTACGAGCAGTACTTC.

The V and J genes are TRBV28 and TRBJ1-6; 11 positions agree with TRBD1. The CDR3 spans 15 residues. The germline gives CDR1 MDHEN, CDR2 SYDVKM. V shed 6 bases, J shed 10 bases, and the junction held 8 bases outside the gene matches. Here the CDR3 reads CASSGSGQGESPLHF. CDR3 sequence (DNA): TGTGCCAGCAGCGGTTCGGGACAGGGGGAATCACCCCTCCACTTT.

This clone was observed a few times. The chain couples TRBV20-1 to TRBJ1-2; TRBD1 matches 7 bases. The CDR3 length is 11 residues. Germline V gene data show CDR1 as DFQATT and CDR2 as SNEGSKA (reference sequence). V trimming: 7 bases; J trimming: 3 bases; junction bases outside the gene matches: 2. CDR3 DNA sequence: TGCAGTGGGGACAGTGACTATGGCTACACCTTC. This encodes CSGDSDYGYTF.

This rearrangement joins TRBV6-5 to TRBJ2-7; D is unclear. CDR1 and CDR2 from the germline V gene are MNHEY and SVGAGI. This CDR3 has 11 amino acids. Trimming removed 6 bases at V and 4 bases at J, with 7 bases between. CDR3 DNA: TGTGCCAGCAGAATTGTATACGAGCAGTACTTC. Amino acids: CASRIVYEQYF.

This sequence joins TRBV19 and TRBJ1-1, with no clear D. Trimming shortened V by 7 bases and J by 0 bases, and 6 bases separated the two germline ends. Germline V lookup: CDR1 LNHDA, CDR2 SQIVND (reference sequence). CDR3 length: 12 residues. The CDR3 protein is CASTSVNTEAFF. Here the CDR3 DNA reads TGTGCCAGTACGTCAGTGAACACTGAAGCTTTCTTT.

This clone was counted once. The J gene is TRBJ1-2, the V gene TRBV19; D remains unclear. From germline, CDR1 is LNHDA and CDR2 SQIVND (reference sequence). V lost 5 bases and J lost 3, with 10 bases in between. The CDR3 contains 13 residues. The CDR3 reads CASSQVFDYGYTF. CDR3 DNA: TGTGCCAGTAGTCAGGTCTTTGACTATGGCTACACCTTC.

V is TRBV19 and J is TRBJ1-5; D is possibly TRBD1 (5 bases). Germline V lookup: CDR1 LNHDA, CDR2 SQIVND (reference sequence). The ends were cut back, 5 bases at V and 9 bases at J, with 17 bases in the middle. This CDR3 is built from 14 residues. Written as DNA, the CDR3 is TGTGCCAGTAGTCCCTGGGATTCCGGGGGGCCCCAGCATTTT. Protein sequence: CASSPWDSGGPQHF.

This chain uses TRBV6-5 with TRBJ1-3, with D tentatively TRBD1 (6 bases). The V end was cut by 5 bases, the J end by 4 bases, with 9 bases between. CDR3 length: 13 residues. Looked up from germline, CDR1 is MNHEY and CDR2 is SVGAGI. CDR3: CASSRDIGNTIYF. CDR3 in DNA: TGTGCCAGCAGTAGGGACATCGGAAACACCATATATTTT.

V usage is TRBV5-1 and J usage is TRBJ2-2, with a weak D call TRBD1 (5 bases). CDR3 length: 14 amino acids. The V gene's germline CDR1 is SGHRS and CDR2 YFSETQ. The V end lost 2 bases, the J end lost 3 bases, and 8 bases lay between the germline ends. This CDR3 reads CASSFQQDTGELFF. The DNA for the CDR3 is TGCGCCAGCAGCTTCCAACAGGACACCGGGGAGCTGTTTTTT.